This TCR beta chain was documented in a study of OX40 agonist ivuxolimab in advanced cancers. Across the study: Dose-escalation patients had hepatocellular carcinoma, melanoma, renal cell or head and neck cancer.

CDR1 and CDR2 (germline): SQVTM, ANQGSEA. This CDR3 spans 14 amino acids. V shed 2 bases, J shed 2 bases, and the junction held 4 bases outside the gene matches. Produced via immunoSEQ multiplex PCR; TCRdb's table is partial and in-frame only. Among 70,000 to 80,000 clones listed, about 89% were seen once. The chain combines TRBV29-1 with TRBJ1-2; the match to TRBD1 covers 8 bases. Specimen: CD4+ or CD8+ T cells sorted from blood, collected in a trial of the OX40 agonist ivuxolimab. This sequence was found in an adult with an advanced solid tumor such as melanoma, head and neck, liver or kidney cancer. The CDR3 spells CSVERQGTNYGYTF. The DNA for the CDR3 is TGCAGCGTTGAAAGACAGGGGACGAACTATGGCTACACCTTC.